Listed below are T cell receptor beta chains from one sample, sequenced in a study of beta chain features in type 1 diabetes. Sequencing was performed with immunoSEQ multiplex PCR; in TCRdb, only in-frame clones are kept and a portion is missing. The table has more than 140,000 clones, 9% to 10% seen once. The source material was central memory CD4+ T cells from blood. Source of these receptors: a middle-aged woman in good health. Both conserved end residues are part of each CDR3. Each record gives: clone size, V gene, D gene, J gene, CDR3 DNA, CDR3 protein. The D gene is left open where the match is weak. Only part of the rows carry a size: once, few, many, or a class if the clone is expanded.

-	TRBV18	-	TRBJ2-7	TGTGCCAGCTCAAGCCCCTACGAGCAGTACTTC	CASSSPYEQYF
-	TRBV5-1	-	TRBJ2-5	TGCGCCAGCAGCGGGTCGGGACTCTTCCAAGAGACCCAGTACTTC	CASSGSGLFQETQYF
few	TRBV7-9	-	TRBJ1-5	TGTGCCAGCAGCCGGGCAGCCGGGATTGGGGTTCAGCCCCAGCATTTT	CASSRAAGIGVQPQHF
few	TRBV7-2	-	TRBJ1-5	TGTGCCAGCAGACCTCCAGGGGATCAGCCCCAGCATTTT	CASRPPGDQPQHF
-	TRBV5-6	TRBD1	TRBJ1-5	TGTGCCAGCAGCCCCTCGACAGGGGCTCAGCCCCAGCATTTT	CASSPSTGAQPQHF
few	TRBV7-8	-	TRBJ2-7	TGTGCCAGCAGAGCCGTTGAACTTGCCTACGAGCAGTACTTC	CASRAVELAYEQYF
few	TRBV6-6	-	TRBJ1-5	TGTGCCAGCAGCCAAAGTGCGTATAGCAATCAGCCCCAGCATTTT	CASSQSAYSNQPQHF
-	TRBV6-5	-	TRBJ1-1	TGTGCCAGCAGCACTTACGTCGGCGGTGAAGCTTTCTTT	CASSTYVGGEAFF
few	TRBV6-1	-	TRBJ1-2	TGTGCCAGCAGATCAGGGTCCCTTGGCTACACCTTC	CASRSGSLGYTF
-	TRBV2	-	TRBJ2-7	TGTGCCAGCACGACAATCACCTACGAGCAGTACTTC	CASTTITYEQYF
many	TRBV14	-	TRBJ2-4	TGTGCCAGCAGCCAAGGTCTCGCGGGTATTGGAAACATTCAGTACTTC	CASSQGLAGIGNIQYF
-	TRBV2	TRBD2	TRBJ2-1	TGTGCCAGCAGAACTAGCGGGGGGGCCAATGAGCAGTTCTTC	CASRTSGGANEQFF
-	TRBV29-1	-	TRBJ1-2	TGCAGCGTCCCTCAACAGGGCCACTATGGCTACACCTTC	CSVPQQGHYGYTF
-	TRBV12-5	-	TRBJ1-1	TGTGCTAGTGGTTTGTCTTTAGGGGTGAACACTGAAGCTTTCTTT	CASGLSLGVNTEAFF
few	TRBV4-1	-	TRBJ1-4	TGCGCCAGCAGCCACGTCGACAGGTTAAATGAAAAACTGTTTTTT	CASSHVDRLNEKLFF
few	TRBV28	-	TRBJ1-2	TGTGCCAGCAGTTCACAGGGTTATGGCTACACCTTC	CASSSQGYGYTF
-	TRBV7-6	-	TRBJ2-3	TGTGCCAGCAGCCCAAGACAGGGCACAGATACGCAGTATTTT	CASSPRQGTDTQYF
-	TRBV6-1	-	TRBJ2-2	TGTGCCAGCAGTGAAGATGGCGGTAGCGGCGGGGAGCTGTTTTTT	CASSEDGGSGGELFF
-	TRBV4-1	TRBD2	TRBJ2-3	TGCGCCAGCAGCCAAGATTTCCGGGGACTAGCGGGTACAGATACGCAGTATTTT	CASSQDFRGLAGTDTQYF
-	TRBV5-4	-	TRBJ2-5	TGTGCCAGCAGCCCTAGGACTGACGCACAAGAGACCCAGTACTTC	CASSPRTDAQETQYF
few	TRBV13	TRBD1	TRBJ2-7	TGTGCCAGCACCCCTCAGGGGGCCAAAGCCTACGAGCAGTACTTC	CASTPQGAKAYEQYF
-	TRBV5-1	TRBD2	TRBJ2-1	TGCGCCAGCAGCATTCAGTCTAGCGGGGGGGCCTACAATGAGCAGTTCTTC	CASSIQSSGGAYNEQFF
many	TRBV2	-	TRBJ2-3	TGTGCCAGCAGCCCCCCGGACACATATAGCACAGATACGCAGTATTTT	CASSPPDTYSTDTQYF
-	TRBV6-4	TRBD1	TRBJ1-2	TGTGCCAGCAGGGAATCGACAGGGATGGTTTATGGCTACACCTTC	CASRESTGMVYGYTF
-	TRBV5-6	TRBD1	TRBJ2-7	TGTGCCAGCAGCCTACCGGACAGGGGGATCTACGAGCAGTACTTC	CASSLPDRGIYEQYF
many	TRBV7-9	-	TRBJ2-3	TGTGCCAGCAGCTTAGGGCGGGCGACCACAGATACGCAGTATTTT	CASSLGRATTDTQYF
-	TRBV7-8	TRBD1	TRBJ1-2	TGTGCCAGCAGCTTGGGACAGGGCTATGGCTACACCTTC	CASSLGQGYGYTF
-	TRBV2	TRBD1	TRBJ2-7	TGTGCCAGCATGAGACAGGGGACGTCAGGCTACGAGCAGTACTTC	CASMRQGTSGYEQYF
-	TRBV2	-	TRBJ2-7	TGTGCCAGCAGGGCTAGCGTGGAGCAGTACTTC	CASRASVEQYF
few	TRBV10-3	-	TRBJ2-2	TGTGCCATCAAATTTGGCAGGGACACGAACACCGGGGAGCTGTTTTTT	CAIKFGRDTNTGELFF
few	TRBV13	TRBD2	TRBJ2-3	TGTGCCAGCTCGAGGAGCTCCGGGACTAGCGGAGCAGATACGCAGTATTTT	CASSRSSGTSGADTQYF
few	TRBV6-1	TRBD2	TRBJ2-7	TGTGCCAGCAGTGAGAGCGGGGGGCAAGGGAACGAGCAGTACTTC	CASSESGGQGNEQYF